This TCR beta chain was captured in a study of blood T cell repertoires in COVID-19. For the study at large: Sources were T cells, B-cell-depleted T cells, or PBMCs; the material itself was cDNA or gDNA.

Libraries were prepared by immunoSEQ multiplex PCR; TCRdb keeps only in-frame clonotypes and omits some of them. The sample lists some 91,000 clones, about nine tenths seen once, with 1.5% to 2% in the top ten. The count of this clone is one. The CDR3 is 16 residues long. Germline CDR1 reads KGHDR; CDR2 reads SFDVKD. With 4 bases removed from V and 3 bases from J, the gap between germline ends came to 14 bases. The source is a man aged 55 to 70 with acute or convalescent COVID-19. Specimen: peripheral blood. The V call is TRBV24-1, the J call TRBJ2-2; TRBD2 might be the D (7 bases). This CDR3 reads CATSETRGAYTGELFF. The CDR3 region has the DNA TGTGCCACCAGTGAAACTCGGGGGGCCTACACCGGGGAGCTGTTTTTT.